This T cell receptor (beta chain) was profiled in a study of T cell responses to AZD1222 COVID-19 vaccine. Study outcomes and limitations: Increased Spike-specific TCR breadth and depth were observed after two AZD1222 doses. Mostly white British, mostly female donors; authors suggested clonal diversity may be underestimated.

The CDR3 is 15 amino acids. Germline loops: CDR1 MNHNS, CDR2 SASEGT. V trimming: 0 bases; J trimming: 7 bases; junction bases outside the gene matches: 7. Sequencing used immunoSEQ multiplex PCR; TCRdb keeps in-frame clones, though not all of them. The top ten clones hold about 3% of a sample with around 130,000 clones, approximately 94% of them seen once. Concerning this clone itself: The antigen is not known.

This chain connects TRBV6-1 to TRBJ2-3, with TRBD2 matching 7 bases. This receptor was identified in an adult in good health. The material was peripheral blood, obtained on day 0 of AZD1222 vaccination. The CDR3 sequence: CASSEAGPGGNTQYF. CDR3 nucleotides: TGTGCCAGCAGTGAAGCAGGGCCGGGGGGAAATACGCAGTATTTT.